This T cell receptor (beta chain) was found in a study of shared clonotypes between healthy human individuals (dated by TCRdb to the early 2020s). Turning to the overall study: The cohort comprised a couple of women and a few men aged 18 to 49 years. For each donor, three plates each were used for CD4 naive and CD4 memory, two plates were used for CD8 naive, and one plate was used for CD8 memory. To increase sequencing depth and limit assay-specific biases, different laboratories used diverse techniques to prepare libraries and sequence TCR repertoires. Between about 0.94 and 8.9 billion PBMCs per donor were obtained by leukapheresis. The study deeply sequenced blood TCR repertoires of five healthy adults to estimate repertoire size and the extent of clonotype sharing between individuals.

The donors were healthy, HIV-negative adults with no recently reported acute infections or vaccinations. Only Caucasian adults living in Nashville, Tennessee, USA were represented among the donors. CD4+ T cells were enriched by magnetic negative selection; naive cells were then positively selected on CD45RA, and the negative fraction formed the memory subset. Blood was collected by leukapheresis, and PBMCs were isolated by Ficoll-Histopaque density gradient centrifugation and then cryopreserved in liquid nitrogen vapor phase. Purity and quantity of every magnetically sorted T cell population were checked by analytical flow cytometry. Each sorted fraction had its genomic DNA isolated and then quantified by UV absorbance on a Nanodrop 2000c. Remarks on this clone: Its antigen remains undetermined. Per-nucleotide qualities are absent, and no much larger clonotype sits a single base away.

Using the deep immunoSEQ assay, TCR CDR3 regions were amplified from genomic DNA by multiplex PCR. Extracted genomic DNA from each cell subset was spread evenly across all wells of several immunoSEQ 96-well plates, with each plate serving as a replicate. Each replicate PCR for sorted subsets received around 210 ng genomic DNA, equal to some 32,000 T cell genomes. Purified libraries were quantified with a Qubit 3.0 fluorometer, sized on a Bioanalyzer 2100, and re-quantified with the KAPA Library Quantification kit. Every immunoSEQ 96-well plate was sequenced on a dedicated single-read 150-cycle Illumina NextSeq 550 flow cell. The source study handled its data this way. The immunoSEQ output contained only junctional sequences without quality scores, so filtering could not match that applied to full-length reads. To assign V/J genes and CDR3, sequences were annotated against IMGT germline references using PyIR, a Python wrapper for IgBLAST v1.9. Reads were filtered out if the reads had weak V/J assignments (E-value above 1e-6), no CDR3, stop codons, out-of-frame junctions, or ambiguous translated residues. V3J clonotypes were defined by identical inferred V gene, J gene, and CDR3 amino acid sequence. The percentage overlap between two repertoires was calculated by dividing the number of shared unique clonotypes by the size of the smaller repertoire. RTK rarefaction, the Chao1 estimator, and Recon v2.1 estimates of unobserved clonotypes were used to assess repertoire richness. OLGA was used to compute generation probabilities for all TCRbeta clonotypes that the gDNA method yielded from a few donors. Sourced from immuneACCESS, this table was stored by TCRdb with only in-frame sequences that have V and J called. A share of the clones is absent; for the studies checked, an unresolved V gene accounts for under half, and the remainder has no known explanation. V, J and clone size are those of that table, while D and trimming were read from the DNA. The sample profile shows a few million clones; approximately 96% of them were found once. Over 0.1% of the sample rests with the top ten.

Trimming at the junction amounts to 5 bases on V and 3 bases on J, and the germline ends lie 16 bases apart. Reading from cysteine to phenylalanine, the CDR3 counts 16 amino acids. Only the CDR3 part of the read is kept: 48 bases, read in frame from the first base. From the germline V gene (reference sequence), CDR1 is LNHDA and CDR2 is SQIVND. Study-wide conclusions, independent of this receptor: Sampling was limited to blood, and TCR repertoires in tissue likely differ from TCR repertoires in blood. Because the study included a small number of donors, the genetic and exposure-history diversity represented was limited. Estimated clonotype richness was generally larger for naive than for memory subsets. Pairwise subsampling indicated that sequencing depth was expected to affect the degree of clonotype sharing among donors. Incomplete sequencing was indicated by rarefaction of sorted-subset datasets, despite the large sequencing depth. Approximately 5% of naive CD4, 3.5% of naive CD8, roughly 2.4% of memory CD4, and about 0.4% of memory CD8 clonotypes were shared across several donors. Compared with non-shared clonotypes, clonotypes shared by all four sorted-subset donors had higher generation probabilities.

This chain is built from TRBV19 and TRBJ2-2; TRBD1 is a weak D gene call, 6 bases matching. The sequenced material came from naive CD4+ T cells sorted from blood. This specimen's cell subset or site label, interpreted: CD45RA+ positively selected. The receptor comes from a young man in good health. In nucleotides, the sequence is TGTGCCAGTAGTTCACAACAGGGTTGGGACACCGGGGAGCTGTTTTTT. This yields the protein CASSSQQGWDTGELFF.